The sequence of this T cell receptor (beta chain) was determined in a study of cytomegalovirus exposure and HLA in healthy donors. Trimming removed 4 bases from V and 2 bases from J; junction bases left unmatched: 8. Per the germline V gene, CDR1 is MNHNS and CDR2 is SASEGT. The CDR3 spans 16 residues. The PCR employed 60 Vbeta primers together with 13 Jbeta primers. This table comes from immunoSEQ multiplex PCR, and its TCRdb copy is limited to in-frame clones, with some not included. The sample shows under 200,000 clones, 70% to 80% of them seen only once. Study-wide findings and caveats: In a later analysis, TCR association rates varied by HLA locus: DRB1 most, HLA-C fewest.

This clone showed up just a few times. What it binds is not known. The chain is built from TRBV6-1 and TRBJ1-5, with TRBD1 identical over 7 bases. Sequencing used PBMCs. The clonotype originates from a man in his 60s in good health and CMV-seronegative. The CDR3 nucleotides read TGTGCCAGCAGTGCCCGACAGGGTTTAGGCAATCAGCCCCAGCATTTT. Translated, it gives CASSARQGLGNQPQHF.